These T cell receptor beta chains were read from a single sample in a study of blood T cell repertoires in COVID-19. Data came from immunoSEQ multiplex PCR; TCRdb stores just in-frame clones and leaves some out. This sample carries tens of thousands of clones, 75% to 95% of them seen once, and the ten largest clones take less than 9.5%. Sequenced material: peripheral blood. These receptors were collected from a woman of 80 years or more with active COVID-19. Each CDR3 is given with its conserved first and last residue. The D gene is left open where the match is weak. Size values are once, few and many counts, or a class for expanded clones, and some rows have none.

d_gene	v_gene	j_gene	len	abundance	CDR3nt	CDR3aa
-	TRBV18	TRBJ2-5	14	-	TGTGCCAGCTCCCCAACCTGGGAACAGGGGACCCAGTACTTC	CASSPTWEQGTQYF
-	TRBV6-1	TRBJ2-4	19	-	TGTGCCAGCAGTGAATGGCGAGGAGGACCTTCGGGAGCCAAAAACATTCAGTACTTC	CASSEWRGGPSGAKNIQYF
TRBD1	TRBV7-2	TRBJ1-1	15	-	TGTGCCAGCAGCCGTACAGGGGGGACGGGTGGTGAAGCTTTCTTT	CASSRTGGTGGEAFF
-	TRBV7-8	TRBJ2-1	12	-	TGTGCCAGCAGCGTGAGCGGGTCCGAGCAGTTCTTC	CASSVSGSEQFF
-	TRBV4-1	TRBJ2-2	14	-	TGCGCCAGCAGCCAAGTAGGAGGAACCGGGGAGCTGTTTTTT	CASSQVGGTGELFF
-	TRBV12-3/TRBV12-4	TRBJ1-1	12	-	TGTGCCAGCAGTTTATCCGGGGGTGAAGCTTTCTTT	CASSLSGGEAFF
-	TRBV19	TRBJ1-2	14	-	TGTGCCAGTACCCAATCGACGGAGGACTATGGCTACACCTTC	CASTQSTEDYGYTF
TRBD2	TRBV14	TRBJ2-1	15	-	TGTGCCAGCCTCCGACTAGCGGGGACCTACAATGAGCAGTTCTTC	CASLRLAGTYNEQFF
-	TRBV6-5	TRBJ1-4	14	once	TGTGCCAGCAGTTACACGAACAGGGTTGAAAAACTGTTTTTT	CASSYTNRVEKLFF
-	TRBV5-6	TRBJ2-2	16	-	TGTGCCAGCAGCTTCCGGGACACGCTGAACACCGGGGAGCTGTTTTTT	CASSFRDTLNTGELFF
TRBD1	TRBV28	TRBJ1-6	15	-	TGTGCCAGCAGGCGGGGACAGGGGGCGAATTCACCCCTCCACTTT	CASRRGQGANSPLHF
-	TRBV7-9	TRBJ1-5	13	few	TGTGCCAGCAGCTTAGCGGGCGATCAGCCCCAGCATTTT	CASSLAGDQPQHF
-	TRBV4-1	TRBJ2-5	16	-	TGCGCCAGCAGCCCTGGGCACGGGGGGCCACAAGAGACCCAGTACTTC	CASSPGHGGPQETQYF
TRBD1	TRBV10-2	TRBJ2-5	13	-	TGCGCCAGCAAAGACAGGGGGCAAGAGACCCAGTACTTC	CASKDRGQETQYF
-	TRBV7-8	TRBJ1-1	14	-	TGTGCCAGCAGCCCCAACACGGGGGACACTGAAGCTTTCTTT	CASSPNTGDTEAFF
TRBD2	TRBV2	TRBJ2-4	17	-	TGTGCCAGCCGTAGTCTAGCGGGGGCCTTAGCCAAAAACATTCAGTACTTC	CASRSLAGALAKNIQYF
-	TRBV12-3/TRBV12-4	TRBJ2-2	11	-	TGTGCCAGCAGATGGACCGGGAAGGTGTTTTTT	CASRWTGKVFF
-	TRBV6-5	TRBJ2-7	14	-	TGTGCCAGCAGCCCGGTACAAAGCGGAGCCGAGCAGTACTTC	CASSPVQSGAEQYF
-	TRBV10-3	TRBJ1-1	14	-	TGTGCCATCAGTGAGTCGCTAATGAACACTGAAGCTTTCTTT	CAISESLMNTEAFF
-	TRBV28	TRBJ2-7	16	-	TGTGCCAGCAGTTTAGTCTCCCAGGGCACCCCCTACGAGCAGTACTTC	CASSLVSQGTPYEQYF
TRBD1	TRBV10-3	TRBJ2-5	16	-	TGTGCCATCAGTGCCCCTCCGACAGGGGGCGGGGAGACCCAGTACTTC	CAISAPPTGGGETQYF
-	TRBV5-5	TRBJ2-3	12	-	TGTGCCAGCAGCTTGGCTTCAGATACGCAGTATTTT	CASSLASDTQYF
-	TRBV6-5	TRBJ1-2	13	-	TGTGCCAGCAGCCGAGACAGGCTCTATGGCTACACCTTC	CASSRDRLYGYTF
TRBD1	TRBV5-4	TRBJ2-1	15	-	TGTGCCAGCCGGAGGGACAGGGCGAGGTCTGGTGAGCAGTTCTTC	CASRRDRARSGEQFF
-	TRBV21-1	TRBJ1-5	15	few	TGTGCCAGCAGCGAGACAGGATATAGCAATCAGCCCCAGCATTTT	CASSETGYSNQPQHF
TRBD2	TRBV2	TRBJ2-3	17	-	TGTGCCAGCAGTGACCTGGTAACGGGAGGCATGGCAGATACGCAGTATTTT	CASSDLVTGGMADTQYF
-	TRBV7-2	TRBJ1-2	13	few	TGTGCCAGCAGCCCGGACAGAAATATTGGCTACACCTTC	CASSPDRNIGYTF
TRBD1	TRBV4-2	TRBJ1-2	14	-	TGTGCCAGCAGCTCGGGACAGACTAACTATGGCTACACCTTC	CASSSGQTNYGYTF
-	TRBV7-8	TRBJ1-2	14	-	TGTGCCAGCAGCCTAGCAGGCACAGGCTATGGCTACACCTTC	CASSLAGTGYGYTF
-	TRBV7-2	TRBJ1-6	13	once	TGTGCCAGCAGCTTAGACTCTGTTTCACCCCTCCACTTT	CASSLDSVSPLHF
TRBD1	TRBV11-2	TRBJ2-1	13	-	TGTGCCAGCAGCTCGACCCGGGACAGCGAGCAGTTCTTC	CASSSTRDSEQFF
TRBD2	TRBV20-1	TRBJ2-1	15	-	TGCAGTGCTAGTGCCGGGACTAGCGGGAGGAATGAGCAGTTCTTC	CSASAGTSGRNEQFF
TRBD1	TRBV18	TRBJ2-3	15	-	TGTGCCAGCTCACCAGGGACAGGGGGCTCAGATACGCAGTATTTT	CASSPGTGGSDTQYF
TRBD2	TRBV3-1/TRBV3-2	TRBJ2-3	15	-	TGTGCCAGCAGCCCCCAGCGGGGGGTTCGGGATACGCAGTATTTT	CASSPQRGVRDTQYF
-	TRBV6-5	TRBJ1-2	13	-	TGTGCCATAAGGGAGGAAACTAACTATGGCTACACCTTC	CAIREETNYGYTF
-	TRBV5-5	TRBJ1-6	15	-	TGTGCCAGCAGCTTGGATCCGGGATCAAATTCACCCCTCCACTTT	CASSLDPGSNSPLHF
TRBD1	TRBV15	TRBJ2-5	15	-	TGTGCCACCAGCAGATCCGGGACAGGTCAAGAGACCCAGTACTTC	CATSRSGTGQETQYF
TRBD2	TRBV5-1	TRBJ2-2	18	-	TGCGCCAGCAGCCACTACAGGGATATTAGCGGGACGACCGGGGAGCTGTTTTTT	CASSHYRDISGTTGELFF
-	TRBV20-1	TRBJ2-5	15	-	TGCAGTGCTAGTTCGTCGCGGTTACCTCAAGAGACCCAGTACTTC	CSASSSRLPQETQYF
TRBD1	TRBV10-2	TRBJ1-6	15	-	TGCGCCAGCAGGCAACAGGGGATCGATAATTCACCCCTCCACTTT	CASRQQGIDNSPLHF
-	TRBV11-1	TRBJ1-1	11	-	TGTGCCAGCAGCCCAAACACTGAAGCTTTCTTT	CASSPNTEAFF
TRBD1	TRBV7-2	TRBJ2-5	12	-	TGTGCCAGCGGACAGGGGGCGGAGACCCAGTACTTC	CASGQGAETQYF
TRBD1	TRBV3-1/TRBV3-2	TRBJ1-1	15	-	TGTGCCAGCAGCCCACGGACAGGGGAGAACACTGAAGCTTTCTTT	CASSPRTGENTEAFF
-	TRBV5-5	TRBJ2-2	13	few	TGTGCCAGCAGCTTATTCGGGACCGGGGAGCTGTTTTTT	CASSLFGTGELFF
TRBD1	TRBV24-1	TRBJ1-2	15	-	TGTGCCACCAGTGATGCCGGGACAGGGGGCAATGGCTACACCTTC	CATSDAGTGGNGYTF
-	TRBV19	TRBJ2-3	16	once	TGTGCCAGTGGGAAACCGGGACTGGGGATGGGGGATACGCAGTATTTT	CASGKPGLGMGDTQYF
TRBD2	TRBV6-6	TRBJ2-5	15	-	TGTGCCAGCACCCCAGCGGGAGGGCCGGGGGAGACCCAGTACTTC	CASTPAGGPGETQYF
-	TRBV19	TRBJ2-1	17	-	TGTGCCAGTAGTATAGGTTCGGAGTTCTACCCCTACAATGAGCAGTTCTTC	CASSIGSEFYPYNEQFF
-	TRBV6-5	TRBJ2-2	15	-	TGTGCCAGCATTGTTCGGGGGGCGGACACCGGGGAGCTGTTTTTT	CASIVRGADTGELFF
-	TRBV19	TRBJ2-2	15	-	TGTGCCAGTAGTCCTAGCTCTTTCGTCACCGGGGAGCTGTTTTTT	CASSPSSFVTGELFF